Presented here are 25 T cell receptor beta chains from one specimen sequenced in a study of OX40 agonist ivuxolimab in advanced cancers. The library was prepared using the immunoSEQ multiplex PCR assay. Held by TCRdb, this immuneACCESS table contains in-frame sequences only and omits some clones. Under half of the omission traces to an unresolved V gene where checked; the cause of the rest is unknown. For this sample the table gives over 65,000 clones, of which around 84% were detected only once. The top ten hold 6.5% of the sample. The source material was CD4+ or CD8+ T cells sorted from blood, sampled in a trial of the OX40 agonist ivuxolimab. These receptor sequences come from an adult with an advanced solid tumor such as melanoma, head and neck, liver or kidney cancer.

On this clone itself: Germline and junction disagree at one end, which may indicate a read error. The V gene is TRBV7-7, the J gene TRBJ2-2, with D possibly matching TRBD1 (6 bases). Looked up from germline, CDR1 is SSHAT and CDR2 is FNYEAQ (reference sequence). The CDR3 is 14 residues long. CDR3 loop: CASSQGQYTGELFF. As DNA, the CDR3 is TGTGCTAGCAGCCAAGGACAGTACACCGGGGAGCTGTTTTTT.

The genes are TRBV11-3 and TRBJ2-7; D perhaps matches TRBD2 (6 bases). The ends were cut back, 1 base at V and 7 bases at J, with 11 bases in the middle. Germline V gene sequence: CDR1 SGHNT, CDR2 YENEEA. CDR3 size: 13 residues. In DNA form, the CDR3 reads TGTGCCAGCAGCTTAGTGGATGGGGGGGAGCAGTACTTC. This gives the protein CASSLVDGGEQYF.

The chain joins TRBV25-1 to TRBJ1-1, with D tentatively TRBD1 (5 bases). The V gene lost 6 bases and the J gene lost 2 bases, with 10 bases spanning the gap. This CDR3 has 13 amino acids. CDR1 and CDR2 from the germline V gene are MGHDK and SYGVNS. CDR3 nucleotides: TGTGCCAGCAGCCCAGGGACCAACACTGAAGCTTTCTTT. Encoded protein: CASSPGTNTEAFF. The whole variable domain, remainder taken from reference TRBV25-1 and TRBJ1-1, is EADIYQTPRYLVIGTGKKITLECSQTMGHDKMYWYQQDPGMELHLIHYSYGVNSTEKGDLSSESTVSRIRTEHFPLTLESARPSHTSQYLCASSPGTNTEAFFGQGTRLTVV.

This clone was picked up a small number of times. The chain combines TRBV19 with TRBJ1-6; unclear D gene. The V gene's germline CDR1 is LNHDA and CDR2 SQIVND (reference sequence). Trimming stripped 2 bases from V and 10 bases from J, with 12 bases between. The CDR3 runs 14 residues. CDR3 region: CASSIPASGSPLHF. The CDR3 DNA reads TGTGCCAGTAGTATACCCGCGTCTGGGTCACCCCTCCACTTT.

Only a few counts were recorded for this clone. The V and J genes are TRBV19 and TRBJ2-2, with a possible D match to TRBD2 (6 bases). CDR3 length: 17 residues. The V gene's germline CDR1 is LNHDA and CDR2 SQIVND (reference sequence). Trimming left V 5 bases short and J 5 bases short, with 21 bases between. The CDR3 loop is CASSPLSSGLSTGELFF. Here the CDR3 DNA reads TGTGCCAGTAGTCCGCTAAGTAGCGGTCTTAGTACCGGGGAGCTGTTTTTT.

The chain carries TRBV30 and TRBJ1-1; 9 nucleotides line up with TRBD1. CDR1 and CDR2 from the germline V gene are GTSNPN and SVGIG (reference sequence). With 3 bases clipped from V and 6 bases from J, the junction kept 8 bases outside the gene matches. The CDR3 spans 14 residues. CDR3 nucleotide sequence: TGTGCCTGGAGGGGGGGGACAGGGAGCGCTGAAGCTTTCTTT. Protein product: CAWRGGTGSAEAFF. The whole variable domain, filled in from reference TRBV30 and TRBJ1-1, reads SQTIHQWPATLVQPVGSPLSLECTVEGTSNPNLYWYRQAAGRGLQLLFYSVGIGQISSEVPQNLSASRPQDRQFILSSKKLLLSDSGFYLCAWRGGTGSAEAFFGQGTRLTVV.

The chain combines TRBV4-2 with TRBJ2-1; D could derive from TRBD1 or TRBD2 (5 bases each). The CDR3 has 13 amino acids. V was clipped by 0 bases and J by 8 bases, with 8 bases between them. Germline lookup yields CDR1 LGHNA and CDR2 YNFKEQ. CDR3 protein: CASSQDLGDEQFF. The CDR3 DNA reads as TGTGCCAGCAGCCAAGATTTGGGGGATGAGCAGTTCTTC.

V gene TRBV5-1 combines with J gene TRBJ2-5, with D perhaps matching TRBD2 (6 bases). V lost 1 base to trimming and J lost 2 bases, with 12 bases between them. The germline V gene has CDR1 SGHRS and CDR2 YFSETQ. The CDR3 is 15 residues long. CDR3 amino acids: CASSLRGGRQETQYF. The CDR3 region has the DNA TGCGCCAGCAGCTTGCGCGGAGGGAGACAAGAGACCCAGTACTTC.

The genes are TRBV6-5 and TRBJ2-1; D gene ambiguous. Germline V gene data show CDR1 as MNHEY and CDR2 as SVGAGI. Trimming took 5 bases from V and 5 from J, leaving 10 bases between them. The length of the CDR3 is 13 residues. The CDR3 sequence is CASSIDGDNEQFF. The DNA for the CDR3 is TGTGCCAGCAGTATCGATGGCGACAATGAGCAGTTCTTC.

V gene TRBV10-1 combines with J gene TRBJ2-7; either TRBD1 or TRBD2 may fit D (5 bases each). The V end was cut by 11 bases, the J end by 3 bases, with 11 bases between. Germline V gene sequence: CDR1 WNHNN, CDR2 SYGVQD (reference sequence). This CDR3 is built from 11 residues. This CDR3 is CASGTGYEQYF. For the CDR3, the DNA is TGCGCCTCAGGGACGGGCTACGAGCAGTACTTC.

CDR3 residues: CATQPEAEAFF. The CDR3 DNA follows: TGTGCCACCCAGCCGGAGGCTGAAGCTTTCTTT. The chain joins TRBV7-9 to TRBJ1-1; D unclear. V dropped 10 bases and J dropped 6 bases, with 12 bases sitting between them. This CDR3 region has 11 residues. CDR1 and CDR2 from the germline V gene are SEHNR and FQNEAQ (reference sequence).

This clone appeared a few times. This sequence joins TRBV29-1 and TRBJ2-1, with D tentatively TRBD2 (7 bases). V lost 1 base and J 7 bases, leaving 17 bases between the germline ends. The CDR3 spans 15 residues. Germline assignment: CDR1 SQVTM and CDR2 ANQGSEA. CDR3 sequence (DNA): TGCAGCGTTGAAGTAAGGGGGGAGGGAAGGAATGAGCAGTTCTTC. Its translation is CSVEVRGEGRNEQFF.

The chain recombines TRBV27 with TRBJ1-4; D unresolved. Germline CDR1 MNHEY, CDR2 SMNVEV (reference sequence). The V end was cut by 6 bases, the J end by 1 base, with 27 bases between. The CDR3 has 20 amino acids. The CDR3 spells CASSQSRGAWVTETNEKLFF. CDR3 nucleotide sequence: TGTGCCAGCAGCCAATCGCGGGGTGCGTGGGTGACCGAAACTAATGAAAAACTGTTTTTT.

This clone was counted only a few times. This chain connects TRBV9 to TRBJ1-2; 9 nucleotides agree with TRBD1. The CDR3 is 14 residues long. Trimming took 2 bases from V and 5 from J; bases not matched to a gene: 4. Germline V gene lookup returns CDR1 SGDLS and CDR2 YYNGEE. CDR3 DNA sequence: TGTGCCAGCAGCGTCGGACAGGGGCCGTATGGCTACACCTTC. Protein: CASSVGQGPYGYTF.

The V gene is TRBV4-1, the J gene TRBJ1-2; D gene unclear. This CDR3 is 14 amino acids long. V shed 1 base and J shed 2 bases, with 8 bases lying between them. Germline-derived CDR1 and CDR2 are MGHRA and YSYEKL. DNA of the CDR3: TGCGCCAGCAGCCAAGTCGACGGAAACTATGGCTACACCTTC. Protein: CASSQVDGNYGYTF.

The chain is built from TRBV21-1 and TRBJ1-2; TRBD1 reflects the table's D call only, with no check against the DNA. TRBV21-1 is classified as a pseudogene. This CDR3 comprises 19 residues. This CDR3 reads CASSETGGHLHLYNYGYTF. The CDR3 DNA reads as TGTGCCAGCAGCGAGACAGGGGGCCACTTACACCTTTATAACTATGGCTACACCTTC.

The J gene is TRBJ2-7, the V gene TRBV2; 9 positions match TRBD1. Germline V gives CDR1 SNHLY, CDR2 FYNNEI. This CDR3 spans 14 amino acids. The trim removed 5 bases at V and 3 bases at J, leaving 5 bases unmatched. For the CDR3, the DNA is TGTGCCAGCAGTACCGGGACAGGGATCTACGAGCAGTACTTC. The encoded protein is CASSTGTGIYEQYF.

The CDR3 sequence: CASGPDSGNTIYF. The CDR3 region has the DNA TGTGCCAGCGGGCCGGACTCTGGAAACACCATATATTTT. V gene TRBV18 combines with J gene TRBJ1-3; D remains unclear. Germline CDR1 KGHSH, CDR2 LQKENI. Trimming cost V 8 bases and J 0 bases, with 8 bases left between them. This CDR3 is 13 amino acids long.

This sequence joins TRBV7-9 and TRBJ1-6; no clear D gene. Germline values: CDR1 SEHNR, CDR2 FQNEAQ (reference sequence). The CDR3 runs 12 residues. V lost 4 bases and J lost 7, with 5 bases in between. The CDR3 loop is CASSSENSPLHF. The CDR3 bases are TGTGCCAGCAGCTCAGAGAATTCACCCCTCCACTTT.

V is TRBV30 and J is TRBJ1-2; tentative D call: TRBD1 (5 bases). V dropped 3 bases and J dropped 4 bases, with 15 bases sitting between them. Germline loops: CDR1 GTSNPN, CDR2 SVGIG (reference sequence). CDR3 length: 14 residues. CDR3 bases: TGTGCCTGGAGACCGGGACCGACATCCTATGGCTACACCTTC. It yields the protein CAWRPGPTSYGYTF.

A word on this clone: This sample also contains other DNA sequences that code for the same CDR3. The gene calls are TRBV30 and TRBJ2-6, with TRBD2 as a possible D gene (5 bases). V was shortened by 5 bases and J by 3 bases, with 5 bases between the two germline ends. Per germline, CDR1 GTSNPN and CDR2 SVGIG (reference sequence). This CDR3 comprises 12 residues. CDR3 in DNA: TGTGCCTGGGGGAGTGGGGCCAACGTCCTGACTTTC. Encoded protein: CAWGSGANVLTF.

This chain links TRBV18 with TRBJ2-7; D is possibly TRBD2 (7 bases). The CDR3 runs 14 residues. The V end was cut by 6 bases, the J end by 6 bases, with 18 bases between. The germline gives CDR1 KGHSH, CDR2 LQKENI. The CDR3 is CASSPETGRAEQYF. The CDR3, as DNA: TGTGCCAGCTCTCCCGAAACAGGGAGGGCCGAGCAGTACTTC. The variable domain in full, completed from reference TRBV18 and TRBJ2-7, reads NAGVMQNPRHLVRRRGQEARLRCSPMKGHSHVYWYRQLPEEGLKFMVYLQKENIIDESGMPKERFSAEFPKEGPSILRIQQVVRGDSAAYFCASSPETGRAEQYFGPGTRLTVT.

This rearrangement joins TRBV30 to TRBJ2-7, with a possible D match to TRBD1 (5 bases). Trimming took off 2 bases at V and 6 bases at J, with 17 bases between the two ends. The CDR3 has 14 residues. Germline V gene lookup returns CDR1 GTSNPN and CDR2 SVGIG (reference sequence). Here the CDR3 DNA reads TGTGCCTGGAGTCCAGGGCCCACCCAGGCCGAGCAGTACTTC. Amino acid sequence: CAWSPGPTQAEQYF.

V is TRBV11-2 and J is TRBJ2-3, with D possibly being TRBD1 (5 bases). Per the germline V gene, CDR1 is SGHAT and CDR2 is FQNNGV. V was clipped by 2 bases and J by 2 bases, with 8 bases between them. There are 14 residues in the CDR3. The CDR3 is CASSLQGFTDTQYF. The DNA of the CDR3 is TGTGCCAGCAGCTTACAGGGATTCACAGATACGCAGTATTTT.

The V call is TRBV5-6, the J call TRBJ1-4; no firm D call. The V gene lost 0 bases and the J gene lost 3 bases, with 12 bases spanning the gap. Germline loops: CDR1 SGHDT, CDR2 YYEEEE. This CDR3 spans 16 amino acids. The CDR3 here is CASSLGTTRPNEKLFF. DNA for the CDR3: TGTGCCAGCAGCTTGGGCACCACAAGACCTAATGAAAAACTGTTTTTT. The full variable domain, rest sourced from reference TRBV5-6 and TRBJ1-4, is DAGVTQSPTHLIKTRGQQVTLRCSPKSGHDTVSWYQQALGQGPQFIFQYYEEEERQRGNFPDRFSGHQFPNYSSELNVNALLLGDSALYLCASSLGTTRPNEKLFFGSGTQLSVL.